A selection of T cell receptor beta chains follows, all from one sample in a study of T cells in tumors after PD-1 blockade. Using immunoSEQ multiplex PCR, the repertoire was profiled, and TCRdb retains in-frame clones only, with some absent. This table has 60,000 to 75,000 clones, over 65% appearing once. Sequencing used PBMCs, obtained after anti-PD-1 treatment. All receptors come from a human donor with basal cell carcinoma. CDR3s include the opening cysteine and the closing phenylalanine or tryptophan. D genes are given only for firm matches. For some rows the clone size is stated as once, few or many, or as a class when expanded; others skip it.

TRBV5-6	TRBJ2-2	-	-	CASRLGSVGYTGELFF	TGTGCCAGCAGACTAGGGTCCGTAGGGTACACCGGGGAGCTGTTTTTT
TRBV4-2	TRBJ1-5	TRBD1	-	CASSQTTGFNQPQHF	TGTGCCAGCAGCCAAACGACAGGGTTCAATCAGCCCCAGCATTTT
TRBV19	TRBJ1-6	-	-	CASSRTGVPDSPLHF	TGTGCCAGTAGTCGGACCGGGGTGCCCGATTCACCCCTCCACTTT
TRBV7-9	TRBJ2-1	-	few	CASSLSLSYNEQFF	TGTGCCAGCAGCCTAAGCCTGTCCTACAATGAGCAGTTCTTC
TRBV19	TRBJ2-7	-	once	CASSITGTSSEQYF	TGTGCCAGTAGTATTACAGGGACCTCCTCCGAGCAGTACTTC
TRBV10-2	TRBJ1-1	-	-	CASSESGIGYTEAFF	TGCGCCAGCAGTGAATCGGGGATTGGGTACACTGAAGCTTTCTTT
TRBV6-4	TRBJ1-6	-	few	CASSPSGGANSPLHF	TGTGCCAGCAGTCCTTCTGGAGGGGCGAATTCACCCCTCCACTTT
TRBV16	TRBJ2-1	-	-	CASRLAPDNEQFF	TGTGCCAGCAGACTAGCCCCCGACAATGAGCAGTTCTTC
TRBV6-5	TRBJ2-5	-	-	CASSYSAVKFETQYF	TGTGCCAGCAGTTATTCGGCGGTGAAGTTTGAGACCCAGTACTTC
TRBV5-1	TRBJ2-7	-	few	CASSLELKRDRSYEQYF	TGCGCCAGCAGCTTGGAGCTTAAGCGGGACAGGTCCTACGAGCAGTACTTC
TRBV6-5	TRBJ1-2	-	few	CASSWGGQSTNYGYTF	TGTGCCAGCAGTTGGGGCGGACAGAGCACTAACTATGGCTACACCTTC
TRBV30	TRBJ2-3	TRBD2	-	CAWSVGGGGTDTQYF	TGTGCCTGGAGTGTCGGCGGGGGGGGCACAGATACGCAGTATTTT
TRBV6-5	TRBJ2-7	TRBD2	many	CASSPWTSGEEQYF	TGTGCCAGCAGTCCCTGGACTAGCGGGGAGGAGCAGTACTTC
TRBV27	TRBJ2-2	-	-	CASSPKTRFAGELFF	TGTGCCAGCAGTCCGAAGACTAGGTTCGCCGGGGAGCTGTTTTTT
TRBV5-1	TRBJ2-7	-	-	CASSLSLGGGYEQYF	TGCGCCAGCAGCTTGAGTCTCGGGGGTGGGTACGAGCAGTACTTC
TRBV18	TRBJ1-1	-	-	CASSPLLQDLNTEAFF	TGTGCCAGCTCACCACTTTTGCAGGATTTGAACACTGAAGCTTTCTTT
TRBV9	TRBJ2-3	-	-	CASSVGTDTQYF	TGTGCCAGCAGCGTAGGGACAGATACGCAGTATTTT
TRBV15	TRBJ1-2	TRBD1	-	CATSKPGTGRNYGYTF	TGTGCCACCAGCAAACCCGGGACAGGGAGAAACTATGGCTACACCTTC
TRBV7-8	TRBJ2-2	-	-	CASSPILNTGELFF	TGTGCCAGCAGCCCCATCCTCAACACCGGGGAGCTGTTTTTT
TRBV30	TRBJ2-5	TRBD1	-	CAWRKGLGTGEETQYF	TGTGCCTGGAGGAAGGGGCTGGGGACAGGGGAAGAGACCCAGTACTTC
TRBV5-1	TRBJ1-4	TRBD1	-	CASSLAGNRGEKLFF	TGCGCCAGCAGCTTGGCGGGTAACAGGGGAGAAAAACTGTTTTTT
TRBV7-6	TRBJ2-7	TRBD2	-	CASSLTSGGYEQYF	TGTGCCAGCAGCTTAACTAGCGGGGGGTACGAGCAGTACTTC
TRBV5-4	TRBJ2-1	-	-	CASIPAGGTYNEQFF	TGTGCCAGCATTCCCGCGGGCGGGACCTACAATGAGCAGTTCTTC
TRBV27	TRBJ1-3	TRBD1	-	CASMTGAGNTIYF	TGTGCCAGCATGACAGGGGCTGGAAACACCATATATTTT
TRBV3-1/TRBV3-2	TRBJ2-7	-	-	CASSQTMGEQYF	TGTGCCAGCAGCCAAACGATGGGCGAGCAGTACTTC
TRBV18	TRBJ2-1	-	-	CASSPVFETAEQFF	TGTGCCAGCTCACCCGTTTTCGAAACGGCAGAGCAGTTCTTC